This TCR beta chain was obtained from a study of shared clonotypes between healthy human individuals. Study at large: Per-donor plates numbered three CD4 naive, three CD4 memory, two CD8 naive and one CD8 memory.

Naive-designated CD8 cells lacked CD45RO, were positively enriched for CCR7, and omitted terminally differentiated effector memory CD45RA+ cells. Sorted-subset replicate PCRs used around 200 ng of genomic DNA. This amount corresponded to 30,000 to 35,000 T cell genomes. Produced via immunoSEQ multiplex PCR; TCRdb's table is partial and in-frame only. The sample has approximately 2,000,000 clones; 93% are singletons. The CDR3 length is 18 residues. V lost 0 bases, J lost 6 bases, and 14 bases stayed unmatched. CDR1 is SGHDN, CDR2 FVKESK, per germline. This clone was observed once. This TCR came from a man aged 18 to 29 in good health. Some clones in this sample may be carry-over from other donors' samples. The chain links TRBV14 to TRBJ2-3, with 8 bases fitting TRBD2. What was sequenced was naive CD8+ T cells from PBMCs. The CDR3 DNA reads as TGTGCCAGCAGCCAAGAAGGTGAGACTAGCGCCTTACCGGATACGCAGTATTTT. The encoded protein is CASSQEGETSALPDTQYF.